A selection of T cell receptor beta chains follows, all from one sample in a study of blood T cell dynamics during melanoma immunotherapy. TCRdb keeps only in-frame clones here, not all; method: immunoSEQ multiplex PCR. Among thousands of clones listed, 65% to 90% were seen once. The source material was blood, sampled from a patient treated with checkpoint blockade. These receptors were collected from a human donor with melanoma. CDR3s include the opening cysteine and the closing phenylalanine or tryptophan. D genes are given only for firm matches. The size field is filled for only some rows; it gives once, few, many or a size class.

size: -
V: TRBV27
D: -
J: TRBJ2-1
DNA: TGTGCCAGCAGTTTATCGGGGGGGGCATTAGGCAATGAGCAGTTCTTC
CDR3: CASSLSGGALGNEQFF

size: once
V: TRBV11-2
D: TRBD1
J: TRBJ2-7
DNA: TGTGCCAGCAGCTCGTCCAGCACAGGGGCCTACGAGCAGTACTTC
CDR3: CASSSSSTGAYEQYF

size: few
V: TRBV5-4
D: TRBD1
J: TRBJ1-2
DNA: TGTGCCAGCAACCGGGACAGAGATAACTATGGCTACACCTTC
CDR3: CASNRDRDNYGYTF

size: -
V: TRBV15
D: -
J: TRBJ1-2
DNA: TGTGCCACCAGCAGAGAGGAGGGTGAGGGCTACACCTTC
CDR3: CATSREEGEGYTF

size: -
V: TRBV9
D: -
J: TRBJ2-5
DNA: TGTGCCAGCAGCGTATGGGGGAAAAAAGAGACCCAGTACTTC
CDR3: CASSVWGKKETQYF

size: -
V: TRBV11-3
D: TRBD2
J: TRBJ2-5
DNA: TGTGCCAGCAGCTTAAGATCTAGCGGAGGGTTCCAAGAGACCCAGTACTTC
CDR3: CASSLRSSGGFQETQYF

size: -
V: TRBV4-1
D: -
J: TRBJ2-2
DNA: TGCGCCAGCAGCCATGGCAAGGGGAACACCGGGGAGCTGTTTTTT
CDR3: CASSHGKGNTGELFF

size: -
V: TRBV5-1
D: TRBD2
J: TRBJ2-1
DNA: TGCGCCAGCAGCGACCTCAGCGGGGGGAGTTACAATGAGCAGTTCTTC
CDR3: CASSDLSGGSYNEQFF

size: -
V: TRBV19
D: TRBD2
J: TRBJ2-3
DNA: TGTGCCAGTAGGTCTAGCGGGGGGCTGTCAGATACGCAGTATTTT
CDR3: CASRSSGGLSDTQYF

size: -
V: TRBV14
D: TRBD2
J: TRBJ2-2
DNA: TGTGCCAGCAGCCAAGGGAGTCTAGCGGGCAACACCGGGGAGCTGTTTTTT
CDR3: CASSQGSLAGNTGELFF

size: -
V: TRBV29-1
D: -
J: TRBJ1-1
DNA: TGCAGCGTTGGGCCCTCCCAGGGGACTGAAGCTTTCTTT
CDR3: CSVGPSQGTEAFF

size: -
V: TRBV7-2
D: -
J: TRBJ2-5
DNA: TGTGCCAGCAGCTCGGGGCGCATCCAAGAGACCCAGTACTTC
CDR3: CASSSGRIQETQYF

size: -
V: TRBV18
D: -
J: TRBJ2-3
DNA: TGTGCCAGCTCGTCAGGGGCAGATACGCAGTATTTT
CDR3: CASSSGADTQYF

size: -
V: TRBV7-2
D: -
J: TRBJ1-1
DNA: TGTGCCAGCAGCCCTGGGGGGGGTCGGACTGAAGCTTTCTTT
CDR3: CASSPGGGRTEAFF

size: -
V: TRBV7-2
D: -
J: TRBJ1-5
DNA: TGTGCCAGCAGCCCCGATCGGGCCGGATCGCTGATACAGCATTTT
CDR3: CASSPDRAGSLIQHF

size: -
V: TRBV7-2
D: -
J: TRBJ2-7
DNA: TGTGCCAGCAGCTTAGTCTTACGGGGCGAGCAGTACTTC
CDR3: CASSLVLRGEQYF

size: -
V: TRBV7-6
D: -
J: TRBJ1-3
DNA: TGTGCCAGCAGCTTCGCGGAGGGACCTGGAAACACCATATATTTT
CDR3: CASSFAEGPGNTIYF

size: once
V: TRBV5-6
D: -
J: TRBJ2-7
DNA: TGTGCCAGCAGCTTGGGGCAGGGTTCCTACGAGCAGTACTTC
CDR3: CASSLGQGSYEQYF

size: -
V: TRBV7-2
D: TRBD1
J: TRBJ1-4
DNA: TGTGCCAGCAGCATAGGGACAGTCTTTAACGAAAAACTGTTTTTT
CDR3: CASSIGTVFNEKLFF

size: -
V: TRBV6-6
D: -
J: TRBJ2-7
DNA: TGTGCCAGCAGGATCCAGGGAGCCTACGAGCAGTACTTC
CDR3: CASRIQGAYEQYF

size: -
V: TRBV5-7
D: TRBD1
J: TRBJ1-2
DNA: TGTGCCAGCAGCCCGACAGGGTGGTTTAACTATGGCTACACCTTC
CDR3: CASSPTGWFNYGYTF

size: -
V: TRBV4-3
D: -
J: TRBJ1-1
DNA: TGCGCCAGCAGCCAACTTTCGAACACTGAAGCTTTCTTT
CDR3: CASSQLSNTEAFF

size: -
V: TRBV18
D: TRBD1
J: TRBJ1-3
DNA: TGTGCCAGCTCACCACCAGGGACAGCCCGGCTGGCTGGAAACACCATATATTTT
CDR3: CASSPPGTARLAGNTIYF

size: -
V: TRBV5-4
D: -
J: TRBJ1-1
DNA: TGTGCCAGCAGCTTGCTACAGGCCACTGAAGCTTTCTTT
CDR3: CASSLLQATEAFF

size: -
V: TRBV6-5
D: -
J: TRBJ2-1
DNA: TGTGCCAGCAGCACTACTTGGGGGCGAAGCGGTGAGCAGTTCTTC
CDR3: CASSTTWGRSGEQFF

size: -
V: TRBV21-1
D: -
J: TRBJ2-1
DNA: TGTGCCAGCAGATACAGGGGGCGCGAGCAGTTCTTC
CDR3: CASRYRGREQFF

size: -
V: TRBV30
D: -
J: TRBJ2-5
DNA: TGTGCCTGGAGTGGGAAAGAGACCCAGTACTTC
CDR3: CAWSGKETQYF

size: -
V: TRBV21-1
D: -
J: TRBJ2-3
DNA: TGTGCCAGCAGCAAACAGGGGGCAAATAGCACAGATACGCAGTATTTT
CDR3: CASSKQGANSTDTQYF

size: -
V: TRBV10-3
D: TRBD1
J: TRBJ1-2
DNA: TGTGCCATCAGTGGCCGGGACAGCATCTATGGCTACACCTTC
CDR3: CAISGRDSIYGYTF

size: -
V: TRBV7-6
D: -
J: TRBJ2-1
DNA: TGTGCCAGCAGCTTTGCCGCCTTCGGGGCGCGGGAAGGAGGGGGTGAGCAGTTCTTC
CDR3: CASSFAAFGAREGGGEQFF

size: -
V: TRBV7-9
D: -
J: TRBJ2-5
DNA: TGTGCCAGCAGTCAAACCAGGGGCCAAGAGACCCAGTACTTC
CDR3: CASSQTRGQETQYF

size: -
V: TRBV5-6
D: -
J: TRBJ2-3
DNA: TGTGCCAGCAGCTTAGGGACACCGAGCACAGATACGCAGTATTTT
CDR3: CASSLGTPSTDTQYF

size: few
V: TRBV4-1
D: TRBD1
J: TRBJ1-1
DNA: TGCGCCAGCAGCCAGACAGGGAGGAATTCTGAAGCTTTCTTT
CDR3: CASSQTGRNSEAFF

size: -
V: TRBV7-3
D: -
J: TRBJ2-6
DNA: TGTGCCAGCAGCTTACTGTCGAGGGGAAGTGGGGCCAACGTCCTGACTTTC
CDR3: CASSLLSRGSGANVLTF

size: -
V: TRBV30
D: -
J: TRBJ2-1
DNA: TGTGCCTGGAGTGCACAGATTAATGAGCAGTTCTTC
CDR3: CAWSAQINEQFF

size: -
V: TRBV5-1
D: -
J: TRBJ2-4
DNA: TGCGCCAGCAGCTCGCTCTCTAACCCTAAAAACATTCAGTACTTC
CDR3: CASSSLSNPKNIQYF

size: -
V: TRBV10-3
D: -
J: TRBJ2-4
DNA: TGTGCCATCAGTGACTCCTCGGGGCAGAAAGCCAAAAACATTCAGTACTTC
CDR3: CAISDSSGQKAKNIQYF

size: -
V: TRBV25-1
D: -
J: TRBJ2-7
DNA: TGTGCCAGCAGCCGAATTGGATCCTCCTACGAGCAGTACTTC
CDR3: CASSRIGSSYEQYF

size: -
V: TRBV5-1
D: -
J: TRBJ1-4
DNA: TGCGCCAGCAGCTTGTGGTCACCGGCTAATGAAAAACTGTTTTTT
CDR3: CASSLWSPANEKLFF

size: -
V: TRBV4-1
D: TRBD2
J: TRBJ2-4
DNA: TGCGCCAGCAGCCAAGGGGGAGGGCGAAACATTCAGTACTTC
CDR3: CASSQGGGRNIQYF

size: -
V: TRBV29-1
D: -
J: TRBJ2-3
DNA: TGCAGCTCGAGGGCAGGGGAGGCAGATACGCAGTATTTT
CDR3: CSSRAGEADTQYF

size: few
V: TRBV7-9
D: -
J: TRBJ2-2
DNA: TGTGCCAGCAGCTTAACAGGGCTTAGGGAGCTGTTTTTT
CDR3: CASSLTGLRELFF

size: -
V: TRBV12-5
D: -
J: TRBJ2-7
DNA: TGTGCTAGTGGGGGCAGTGGGCCCTACGAGCAGTACTTC
CDR3: CASGGSGPYEQYF

size: -
V: TRBV4-3
D: TRBD2
J: TRBJ2-5
DNA: TGCGCCAGCAGCCAAGAAGAGCGGGGTTGGGAGACCCAGTACTTC
CDR3: CASSQEERGWETQYF